The T cell receptor beta chain described here comes from a study of T cells in Graves' hyperthyroidism and ophthalmopathy. Study-level findings and limits: Within blood appeared most thyroid clonotypes that had expanded above 0.001. Through a model of 13 V-J features, ophthalmopathy was separated from stable hyperthyroidism.

The CDR3 spans 15 residues. The V gene's germline CDR1 is MNHEY and CDR2 SVGAGI. Trimming took 6 bases from V and 6 from J; bases not matched to a gene: 9. Using RNA transcripts as the source, TCR beta CDR3 regions were amplified. The HTBI primer set served for first-round RT-PCR of the TCR CDR3. TCRdb fed the multiplex PCR reads into MiXCR, producing one record per CDR3 protein. This sample has roughly 510,000 distinct CDR3 sequences, with around 50% found just once. In regard to this clonotype: Its antigen is undetermined.

Diagnosis rested on symptoms, serum thyroxine and TRAb, thyroid ultrasound, and orbital computed tomography. Sequencing was carried out using peripheral blood or thyroid tissue (not recorded which). The sequence derives from an adult woman with Graves' disease, either hyperthyroidism or ophthalmopathy (not recorded which). The rearrangement uses TRBV6-5 and TRBJ1-4; 8 bases map to TRBD1. As DNA, the CDR3 is TGTGCCAGCAGAGCTTCAGGGGGCCTATATGAAAAACTGTTTTTT. It codes for CASRASGGLYEKLFF.